Following are 11 T cell receptor beta chains from one sample sequenced in a study of identifying expanded T cells in peripheral blood. Some clones are missing from TCRdb's copy, which holds only in-frame ones; the method was immunoSEQ multiplex PCR. The sample records about 76,000 clones, 84% being singletons. The sample comprised blood. The receptors here all came from a person aged 18-70 years in good health.

The V gene is TRBV29-1, the J gene TRBJ2-7; the match to TRBD2 covers 10 bases. V trimming: 0 bases; J trimming: 5 bases; junction bases outside the gene matches: 7. This CDR3 is 15 amino acids long. Germline V gene sequence: CDR1 SQVTM, CDR2 ANQGSEA. The CDR3 DNA follows: TGCAGCGTTGAAGATGGGCGACTAGCGGGCAACGAGCAGTACTTC. Its protein is CSVEDGRLAGNEQYF.

The chain combines TRBV7-2 with TRBJ1-4; tentative D call: TRBD1 (6 bases). The germline CDR1 and CDR2 sequences are SGHTA and FQGNSA. Trimming took 5 bases from V and 0 from J, leaving 13 bases between them. This CDR3 contains 16 residues. CDR3 sequence reads: CASSPSGASTNEKLFF. In DNA form, the CDR3 reads TGTGCCAGCAGCCCCTCGGGGGCGTCAACTAATGAAAAACTGTTTTTT. The variable domain in full, completed from reference TRBV7-2 and TRBJ1-4, reads GAGVSQSPSNKVTEKGKDVELRCDPISGHTALYWYRQSLGQGLEFLIYFQGNSAPDKSGLPSDRFSAERTGGSVSTLTIQRTQQEDSAVYLCASSPSGASTNEKLFFGSGTQLSVL.

This clone was detected a few times. V gene TRBV28 combines with J gene TRBJ1-2; D call uncertain. Trimming cost V 5 bases and J 0 bases, with 13 bases left between them. Germline V lookup: CDR1 MDHEN, CDR2 SYDVKM. The CDR3 covers 15 residues. CDR3 nucleotide sequence: TGTGCCAGCAGTCAAGACCGAGCGGCTAACTATGGCTACACCTTC. This sequence encodes CASSQDRAANYGYTF.

The rearrangement links TRBV29-1 to TRBJ2-7, with D possibly TRBD1 on 6 matching bases. The germline V gene has CDR1 SQVTM and CDR2 ANQGSEA. The V gene lost 3 bases and the J gene lost 7 bases, with 13 bases spanning the gap. The CDR3 sequence is 12 residues long. CDR3 nucleotides: TGCAGCGTTGAGGCTACAGGGTATGAGCAGTACTTC. This sequence encodes CSVEATGYEQYF.

In this sample, this clone turned up a few times. The chain recombines TRBV7-3 with TRBJ2-5; no clear D. The ends were cut back, 0 bases at V and 4 bases at J, with 6 bases in the middle. The CDR3 spans 13 residues. Germline CDR1 and CDR2: SGHTA and FQGTGA. In DNA form, the CDR3 reads TGTGCCAGCAGCTTAACTTTCCGAGAGACCCAGTACTTC. Residues: CASSLTFRETQYF.

V usage is TRBV6-4 and J usage is TRBJ2-5, with no clear D. The CDR3 is made up of 9 amino acids. Germline CDR1 MRHNA, CDR2 SNTAGT. V lost 10 bases and J 2 bases, leaving 2 bases between the germline ends. CDR3 nucleotides: TGTGCCAAACAAGAGACCCAGTACTTC. Protein product: CAKQETQYF.

The chain has TRBV4-1 and TRBJ2-7; D unresolved. The CDR3 extends over 16 amino acids. CDR1 MGHRA and CDR2 YSYEKL come from the germline V gene. The germline V and J ends were trimmed by 0 bases and 3 bases, with 15 bases remaining between them. Here the CDR3 DNA reads TGCGCCAGCAGCCAAGATCCTTTCAGAAGTTTCTACGAGCAGTACTTC. This sequence encodes CASSQDPFRSFYEQYF.

V gene TRBV7-2 combines with J gene TRBJ1-4; D unresolved. Trimming removed 1 base from V and 7 bases from J, with 7 bases in between. Germline V CDR1 and CDR2: SGHTA, FQGNSA. The CDR3 spans 13 residues. As DNA, the CDR3 is TGTGCCAGCAGCTTAGGCCGGGCTGAAAAACTGTTTTTT. Its protein product is CASSLGRAEKLFF.

V gene TRBV28 combines with J gene TRBJ1-2; the match to TRBD1 covers 8 bases. Per the germline V gene, CDR1 is MDHEN and CDR2 is SYDVKM. The CDR3 runs 14 residues. With V trimmed by 7 bases and J by 4 bases, 8 bases remained unmatched. The CDR3 nucleotides are TGTGCCAGCATCTCGGGGACAGGTCTCTATGGCTACACCTTC. It codes for CASISGTGLYGYTF.

This clone was seen only a few times. The chain carries TRBV10-1 and TRBJ2-7; 8 bases line up with TRBD1. Germline V lookup: CDR1 WNHNN, CDR2 SYGVQD (reference sequence). The V gene end was trimmed by 6 bases and the J gene end by 5 bases; junction bases not matched to a gene: 3. The CDR3 is 12 amino acids. CDR3 coding DNA: TGCGCCAGCAGGTTGACAGGGGACGAGCAGTACTTC. The encoded protein is CASRLTGDEQYF.

The chain recombines TRBV19 with TRBJ1-3; the D gene is possibly TRBD1 (6 bases). V was pared by 3 bases and J by 2 bases, with 11 bases between. This CDR3 spans 15 amino acids. Per the germline V gene, CDR1 is LNHDA and CDR2 is SQIVND (reference sequence). Here the CDR3 reads CASSILQGTGNTIYF. The CDR3 DNA reads TGTGCCAGTAGTATCCTACAGGGAACTGGAAACACCATATATTTT.